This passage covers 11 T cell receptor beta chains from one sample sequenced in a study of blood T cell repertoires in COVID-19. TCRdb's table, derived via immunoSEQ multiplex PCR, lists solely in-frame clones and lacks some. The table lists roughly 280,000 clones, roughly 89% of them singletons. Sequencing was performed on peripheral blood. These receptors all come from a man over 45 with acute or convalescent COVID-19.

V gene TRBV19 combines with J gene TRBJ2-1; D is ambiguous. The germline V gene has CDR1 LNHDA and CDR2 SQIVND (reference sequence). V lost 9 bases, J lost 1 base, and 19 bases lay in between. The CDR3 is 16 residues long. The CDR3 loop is CASQSPVVGSYNEQFF. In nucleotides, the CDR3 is TGTGCCAGCCAGTCCCCCGTTGTTGGTTCCTACAATGAGCAGTTCTTC.

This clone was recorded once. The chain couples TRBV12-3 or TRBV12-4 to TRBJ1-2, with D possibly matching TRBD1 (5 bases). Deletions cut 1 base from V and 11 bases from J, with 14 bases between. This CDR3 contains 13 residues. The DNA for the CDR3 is TGTGCCAGCAGTTTAGACCCCCGGGGGGGGTACACCTTC. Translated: CASSLDPRGGYTF.

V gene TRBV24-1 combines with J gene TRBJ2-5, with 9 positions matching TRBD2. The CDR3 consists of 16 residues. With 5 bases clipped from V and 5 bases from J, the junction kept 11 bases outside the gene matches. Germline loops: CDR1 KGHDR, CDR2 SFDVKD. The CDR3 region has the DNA TGTGCCACCAGTGCCCGGGGTAGCGGGGGCCTGGAGACCCAGTACTTC. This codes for CATSARGSGGLETQYF.

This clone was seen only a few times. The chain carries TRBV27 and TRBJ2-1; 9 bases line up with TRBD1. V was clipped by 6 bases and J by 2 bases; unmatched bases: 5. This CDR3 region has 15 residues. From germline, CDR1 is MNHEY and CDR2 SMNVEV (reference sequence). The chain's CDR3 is CASRLGTGTYNEQFF. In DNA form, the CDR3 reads TGTGCCAGCAGACTCGGGACAGGGACCTACAATGAGCAGTTCTTC.

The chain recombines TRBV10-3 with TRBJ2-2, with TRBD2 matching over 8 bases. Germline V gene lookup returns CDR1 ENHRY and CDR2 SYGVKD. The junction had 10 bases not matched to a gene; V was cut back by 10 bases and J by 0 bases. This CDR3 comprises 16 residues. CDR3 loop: CATKTGRGANTGELFF. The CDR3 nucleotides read TGTGCCACCAAAACCGGGCGGGGGGCGAACACCGGGGAGCTGTTTTTT.

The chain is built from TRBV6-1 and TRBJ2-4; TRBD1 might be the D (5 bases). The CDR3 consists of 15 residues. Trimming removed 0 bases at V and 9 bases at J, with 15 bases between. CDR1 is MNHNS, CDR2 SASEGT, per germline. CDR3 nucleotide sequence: TGTGCCAGCAGTGAAGCCATAAGCAGGGTTGGCATTCAGTACTTC. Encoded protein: CASSEAISRVGIQYF.

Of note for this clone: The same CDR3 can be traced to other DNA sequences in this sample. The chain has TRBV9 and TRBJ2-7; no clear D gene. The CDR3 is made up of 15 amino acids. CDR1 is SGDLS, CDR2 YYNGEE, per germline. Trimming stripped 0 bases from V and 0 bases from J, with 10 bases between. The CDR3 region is CASSVAGGASYEQYF. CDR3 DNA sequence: TGTGCCAGCAGCGTAGCTGGCGGAGCCTCCTACGAGCAGTACTTC. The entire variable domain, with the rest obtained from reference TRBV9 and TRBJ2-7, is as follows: DSGVTQTPKHLITATGQRVTLRCSPRSGDLSVYWYQQSLDQGLQFLIQYYNGEERAKGNILERFSAQQFPDLHSELNLSSLELGDSALYFCASSVAGGASYEQYFGPGTRLTVT.

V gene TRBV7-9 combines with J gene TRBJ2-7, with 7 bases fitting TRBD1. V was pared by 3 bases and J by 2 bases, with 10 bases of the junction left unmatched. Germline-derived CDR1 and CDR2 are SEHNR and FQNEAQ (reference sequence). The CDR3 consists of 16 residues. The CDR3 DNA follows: TGTGCCAGCAGCTTTTTGGGGACAGCACCACCCTACGAGCAGTACTTC. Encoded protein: CASSFLGTAPPYEQYF.

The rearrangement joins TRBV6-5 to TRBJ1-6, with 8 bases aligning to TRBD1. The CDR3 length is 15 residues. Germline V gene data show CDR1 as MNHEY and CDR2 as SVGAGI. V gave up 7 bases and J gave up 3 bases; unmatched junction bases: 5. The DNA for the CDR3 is TGTGCCAGCACCAATGGACAGGGCTATAATTCACCCCTCCACTTT. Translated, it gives CASTNGQGYNSPLHF.

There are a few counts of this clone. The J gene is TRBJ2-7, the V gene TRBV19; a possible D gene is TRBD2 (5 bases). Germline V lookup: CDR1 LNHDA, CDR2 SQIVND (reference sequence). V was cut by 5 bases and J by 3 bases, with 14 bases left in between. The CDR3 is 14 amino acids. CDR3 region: CASSVRGVGYEQYF. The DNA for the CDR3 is TGTGCCAGTAGTGTTCGGGGTGTCGGCTACGAGCAGTACTTC.

The CDR3: CASSTWTGSGGELFF. The DNA of the CDR3 is TGTGCCAGCAGCACGTGGACAGGGTCGGGCGGGGAGCTGTTTTTT. The V and J genes are TRBV7-9 and TRBJ2-2, with 8 bases aligning to TRBD1. CDR3 length: 15 amino acids. V shed 5 bases and J 7 bases; nucleotides not matched to a gene: 9. Germline CDR1 SEHNR, CDR2 FQNEAQ (reference sequence).